This TCR beta chain stems from a study of shared clonotypes between healthy human individuals. Study-level background: Three plates each covered CD4 naive and memory; CD8 naive two, CD8 memory one. Study-level results: Generation of non-shared clonotypes was less probable than generation of clonotypes shared by all four donors. Memory subsets had estimated richness that was generally smaller than that of naive subsets.

A note on this clone: Its antigen is not known.

This CDR3 spans 15 amino acids. V shed 3 bases and J shed 0 bases, with 12 bases lying between them. Germline CDR1 is SGDLS and CDR2 is YYNGEE. As originally analysed: ImmunoSEQ supplied junction-only sequences lacking quality scores, so filtering was different. Here immunoSEQ multiplex PCR was the method, and the copy in TCRdb shows in-frame clones only, minus some. V and J calls and clone size are as listed in that table; D and trimming were resolved from the DNA. The repertoire includes roughly 2,500,000 clones, more than 85% of them detected once, and about 0.34% sits in the top ten. This chain links TRBV9 with TRBJ1-1, with D perhaps matching TRBD1 (5 bases). This TCR derives from a man aged 18-30 years in good health. Some clones in this sample may be carry-over from other donors' samples. Sequencing was done on a sample of naive CD4+ T cells from PBMCs. Subset given: CD45RA+ positively selected. The CDR3 sequence is CASSASTGLNTEAFF. DNA of the CDR3: TGTGCCAGCAGCGCGTCTACAGGCTTGAACACTGAAGCTTTCTTT.